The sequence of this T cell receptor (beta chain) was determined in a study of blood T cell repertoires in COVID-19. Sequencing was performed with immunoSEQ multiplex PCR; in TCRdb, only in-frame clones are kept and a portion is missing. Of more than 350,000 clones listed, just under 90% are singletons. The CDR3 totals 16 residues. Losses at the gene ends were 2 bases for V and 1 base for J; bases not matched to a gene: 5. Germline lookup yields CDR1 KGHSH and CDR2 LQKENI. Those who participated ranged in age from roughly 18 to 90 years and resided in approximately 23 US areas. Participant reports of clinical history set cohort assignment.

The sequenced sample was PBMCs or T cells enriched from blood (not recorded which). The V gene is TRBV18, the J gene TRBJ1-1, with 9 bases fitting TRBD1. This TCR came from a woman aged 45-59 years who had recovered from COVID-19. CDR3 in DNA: TGTGCCAGCTCACCAACCGGGACAGGGAGGAACACTGAAGCTTTCTTT. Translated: CASSPTGTGRNTEAFF.